This TCR beta chain was sequenced for a study of monozygotic twins with cystic fibrosis (TCRdb year 2021). Background for the entire study: Barcoded libraries were made from three micrograms of fragmented DNA using about 16 PCR cycles. To assess genetic influence on V and J gene usage, the study compared TCR beta repertoires within and across 16 monozygotic twin pairs with cystic fibrosis. The cohort comprised ten female and six male twin pairs aged about 2.0 to 36.4 years, median roughly 9.9 years, mostly children and adolescents. On the day blood was drawn, the twins' weight-for-height and FEVPerc (FEV1 disease centile) were ranked against those of the approximately 990 cohort participants. Data for three of the twin pairs had been reported earlier in a different context.

Reading from cysteine to phenylalanine, the CDR3 counts 14 amino acids. The retained sequence is limited to the CDR3, 42 bases, with the frame set at the first base. The germline V gene supplies CDR1 SNHLY and CDR2 FYNNEI. Germline trimming: 7 bases from V, 6 bases from J; junction bases outside gene matches: 12. Results and caveats for the whole study, not just this receptor: Sharing of nucleotide-identical clonotypes was significantly greater within monozygotic CF twin pairs than between unrelated CF individuals (P = 0.000026, Mann-Whitney). Only a small cohort was studied, and no association of shared CDR3 numbers with age, concordance or disease severity was found. The greatest similarity to the co-twin was observed for V gene usage in 13 of 16 pairs and for J usage in 8 of 16 pairs, which suggested genetic constraints. Simpson clonality tended to be low (median about 0.0095), which suggests a naive-dominated repertoire, although clonality was higher in the most severely affected patients.

This clone was recorded only once. Its antigen specificity is not known. The sample holds no much larger clone one base away, and base qualities are not on file. The twin pairs came from the European Cystic Fibrosis Twin and Sibling Study Cohort, which recruited patients from over a hundred CF clinics across 14 European countries. Zygosity and CFTR genotype were verified in-house, with zygosity tested by multiplex PCR of nine short tandem repeat loci. Peripheral blood was taken from each twin, and clinical parameters were recorded on the day of blood sampling. Genomic DNA was isolated from peripheral blood cells with phenol/chloroform and kept in TE buffer at 4 degrees C. TCR beta CDR3 regions were amplified by multiplex PCR with the immunoSEQ immune profiling system according to the manufacturer's instructions. An Illumina NextSeq system was used for sequencing. From the authors' description of their analysis: The immunoSEQ Analyzer platform handled processing of the sequence data, and clonality was calculated by taking the square root of Simpson's index of productive rearrangements. Jensen-Shannon distance served as the measure of similarity in V and J usage, while OLGA was used to compute CDR3 generation probabilities. The immuneACCESS database (August 2020) and VDJdb (December 2020) were searched for shared CDR3 sequences. TCRdb mirrors the immuneACCESS table, restricted to in-frame sequences. Some clones are absent from its copies; in checked studies, under half trace to an unresolved V gene, and the reason for the others is unknown. That table furnishes V, J and clone size, whereas the DNA furnished D and trimming. The table for this sample lists fewer than 20,000 clones; almost 97% of them were counted only once. The top ten clones comprise about 0.68% of the sample.

Recombination linked TRBV2 to TRBJ2-7; a stretch of 7 junction bases matches TRBD1. The sequence derives from a girl aged 2-15 years with cystic fibrosis. The source material was blood. The bases read TGTGCCAGCAACGACAGGGCTAAGTACGGCGAGCAGTACTTC. Translated, this is CASNDRAKYGEQYF.